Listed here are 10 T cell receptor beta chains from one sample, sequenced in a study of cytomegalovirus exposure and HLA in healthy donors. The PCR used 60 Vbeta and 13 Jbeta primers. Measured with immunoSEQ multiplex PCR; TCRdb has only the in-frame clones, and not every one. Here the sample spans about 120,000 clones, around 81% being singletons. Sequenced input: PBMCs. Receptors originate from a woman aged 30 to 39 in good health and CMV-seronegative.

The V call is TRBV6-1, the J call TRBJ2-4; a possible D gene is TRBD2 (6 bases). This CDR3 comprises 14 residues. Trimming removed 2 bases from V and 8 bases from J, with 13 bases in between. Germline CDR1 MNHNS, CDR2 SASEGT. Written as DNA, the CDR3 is TGTGCCAGCAGTGAACGTGGGGGAGGAGACATTCAGTACTTC. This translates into CASSERGGGDIQYF.

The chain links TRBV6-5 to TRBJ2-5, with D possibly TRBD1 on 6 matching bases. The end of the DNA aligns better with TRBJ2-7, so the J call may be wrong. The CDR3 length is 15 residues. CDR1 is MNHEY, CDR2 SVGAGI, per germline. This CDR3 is CASSYLGHMRYEQYF. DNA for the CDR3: TGTGCCAGCAGTTACTTGGGACACATGCGCTACGAGCAGTACTTC.

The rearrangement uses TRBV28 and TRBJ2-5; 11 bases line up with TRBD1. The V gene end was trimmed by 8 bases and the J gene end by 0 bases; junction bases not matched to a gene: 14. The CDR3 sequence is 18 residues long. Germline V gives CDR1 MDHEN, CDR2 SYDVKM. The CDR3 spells CASSFGTGGEAYQETQYF. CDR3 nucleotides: TGTGCCAGCTCATTCGGGACAGGGGGGGAGGCGTACCAAGAGACCCAGTACTTC.

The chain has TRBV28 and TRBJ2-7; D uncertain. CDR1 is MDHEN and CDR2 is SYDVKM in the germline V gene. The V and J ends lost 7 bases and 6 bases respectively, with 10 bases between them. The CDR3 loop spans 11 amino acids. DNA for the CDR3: TGTGCCAGCACCACCCTCGGCGAGCAGTACTTC. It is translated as CASTTLGEQYF.

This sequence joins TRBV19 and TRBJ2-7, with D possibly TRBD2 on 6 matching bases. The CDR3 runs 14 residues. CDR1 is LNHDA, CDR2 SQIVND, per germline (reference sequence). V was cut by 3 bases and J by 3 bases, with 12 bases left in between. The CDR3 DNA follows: TGTGCCAGTAGTATTGCTTCTAGCGACTACGAGCAGTACTTC. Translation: CASSIASSDYEQYF. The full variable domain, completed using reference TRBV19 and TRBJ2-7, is DGGITQSPKYLFRKEGQNVTLSCEQNLNHDAMYWYRQDPGQGLRLIYYSQIVNDFQKGDIAEGYSVSREKKESFPLTVTSAQKNPTAFYLCASSIASSDYEQYFGPGTRLTVT.

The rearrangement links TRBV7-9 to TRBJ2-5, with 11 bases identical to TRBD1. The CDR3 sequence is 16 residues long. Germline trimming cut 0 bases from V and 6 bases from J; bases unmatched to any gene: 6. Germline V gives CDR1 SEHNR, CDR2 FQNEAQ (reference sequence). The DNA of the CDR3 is TGTGCCAGCAGCTTAGCGATCGGACAGGGGGCGAAGACCCAGTACTTC. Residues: CASSLAIGQGAKTQYF.

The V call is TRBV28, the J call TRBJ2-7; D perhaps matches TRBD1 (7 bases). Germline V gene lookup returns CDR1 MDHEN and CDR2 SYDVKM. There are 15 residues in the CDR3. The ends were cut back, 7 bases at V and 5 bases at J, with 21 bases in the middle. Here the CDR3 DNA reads TGTGCCAGCACCGATCCAGGGGGGCGTTCCGACGAGCAGTACTTC. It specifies CASTDPGGRSDEQYF.

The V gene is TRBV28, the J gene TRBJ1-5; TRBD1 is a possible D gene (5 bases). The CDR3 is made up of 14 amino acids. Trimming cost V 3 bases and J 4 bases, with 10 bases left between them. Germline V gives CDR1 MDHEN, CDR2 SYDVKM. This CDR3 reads CASSFTRVNQPQHF. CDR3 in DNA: TGTGCCAGCAGTTTTACCAGGGTGAATCAGCCCCAGCATTTT.

The CDR3 DNA reads as TGTGCCTCCGAGAGGGGACAGGGCGATTACGAGCAGTACTTC. Translated, it gives CASERGQGDYEQYF. The chain has TRBV6-1 and TRBJ2-7, with TRBD1 matching 9 bases. Germline lookup yields CDR1 MNHNS and CDR2 SASEGT. The junction had 12 bases not matched to a gene; V was cut back by 11 bases and J by 4 bases. This CDR3 spans 14 amino acids.

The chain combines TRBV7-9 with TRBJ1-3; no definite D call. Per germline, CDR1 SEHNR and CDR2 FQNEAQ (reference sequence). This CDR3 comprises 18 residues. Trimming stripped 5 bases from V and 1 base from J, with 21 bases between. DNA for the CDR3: TGTGCCAGCAGCCCCGACATCATATCACCATTTTCTGGAAACACCATATATTTT. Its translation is CASSPDIISPFSGNTIYF.